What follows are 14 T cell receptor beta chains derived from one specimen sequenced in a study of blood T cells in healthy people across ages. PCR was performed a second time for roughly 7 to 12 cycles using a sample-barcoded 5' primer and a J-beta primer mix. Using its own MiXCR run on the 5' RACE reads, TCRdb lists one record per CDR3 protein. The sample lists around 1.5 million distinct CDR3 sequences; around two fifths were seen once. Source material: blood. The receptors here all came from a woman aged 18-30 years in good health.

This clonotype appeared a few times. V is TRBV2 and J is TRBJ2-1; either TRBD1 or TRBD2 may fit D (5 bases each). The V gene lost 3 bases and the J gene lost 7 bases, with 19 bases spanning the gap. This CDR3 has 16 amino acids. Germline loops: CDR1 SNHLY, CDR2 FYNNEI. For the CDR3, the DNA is TGTGCCAGCAGTGAGCTCGCCCCCGGGACCATTAATGAGCAGTTCTTC. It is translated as CASSELAPGTINEQFF.

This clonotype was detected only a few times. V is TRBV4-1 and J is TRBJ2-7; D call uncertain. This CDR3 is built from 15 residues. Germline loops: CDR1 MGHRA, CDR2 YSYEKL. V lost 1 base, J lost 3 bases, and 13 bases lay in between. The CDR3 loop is CASSQVRLDNYEQYF. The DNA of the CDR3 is TGCGCCAGCAGCCAAGTAAGGCTCGACAACTACGAGCAGTACTTC.

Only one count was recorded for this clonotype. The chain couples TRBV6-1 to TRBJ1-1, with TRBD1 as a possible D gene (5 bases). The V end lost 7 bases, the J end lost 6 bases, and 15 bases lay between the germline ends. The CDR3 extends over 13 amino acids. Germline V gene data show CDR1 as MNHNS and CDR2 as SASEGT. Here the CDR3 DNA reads TGTGCCAGCAACGAAGGCCGGGGGGCTGAAGCTTTCTTT. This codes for CASNEGRGAEAFF.

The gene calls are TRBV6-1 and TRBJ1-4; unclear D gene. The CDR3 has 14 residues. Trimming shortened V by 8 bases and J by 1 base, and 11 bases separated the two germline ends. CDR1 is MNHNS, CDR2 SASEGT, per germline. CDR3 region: CASGLRITNEKLFF. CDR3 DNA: TGTGCCAGCGGACTCAGGATAACTAATGAAAAACTGTTTTTT.

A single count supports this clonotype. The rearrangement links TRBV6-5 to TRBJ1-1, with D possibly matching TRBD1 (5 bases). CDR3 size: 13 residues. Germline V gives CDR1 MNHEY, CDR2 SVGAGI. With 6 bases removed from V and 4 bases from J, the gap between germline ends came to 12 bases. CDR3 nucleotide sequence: TGTGCCAGCAGACGTCAGGGTGTCACTGAAGCTTTCTTT. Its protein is CASRRQGVTEAFF.

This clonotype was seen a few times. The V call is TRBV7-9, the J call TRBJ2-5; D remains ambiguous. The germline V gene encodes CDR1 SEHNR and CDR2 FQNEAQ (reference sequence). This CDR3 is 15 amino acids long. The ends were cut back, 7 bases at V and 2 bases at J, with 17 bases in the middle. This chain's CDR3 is CASTKSSPLQETQYF. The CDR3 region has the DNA TGTGCCAGCACTAAATCGTCGCCCCTGCAAGAGACCCAGTACTTC.

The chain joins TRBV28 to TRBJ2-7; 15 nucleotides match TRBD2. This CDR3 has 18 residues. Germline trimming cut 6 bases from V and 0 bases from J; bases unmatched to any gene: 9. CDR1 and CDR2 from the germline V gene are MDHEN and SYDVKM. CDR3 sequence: CASSSSGLAGGVSYEQYF. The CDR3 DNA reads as TGTGCCAGCAGCTCGAGCGGACTAGCGGGAGGGGTCTCCTACGAGCAGTACTTC. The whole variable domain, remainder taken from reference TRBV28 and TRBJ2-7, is DVKVTQSSRYLVKRTGEKVFLECVQDMDHENMFWYRQDPGLGLRLIYFSYDVKMKEKGDIPEGYSVSREKKERFSLILESASTNQTSMYLCASSSSGLAGGVSYEQYFGPGTRLTVT.

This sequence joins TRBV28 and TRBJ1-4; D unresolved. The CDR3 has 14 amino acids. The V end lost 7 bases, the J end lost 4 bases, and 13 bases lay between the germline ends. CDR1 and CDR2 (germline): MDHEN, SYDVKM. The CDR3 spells CASTATGSNEKLFF. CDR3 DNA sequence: TGTGCCAGCACCGCGACCGGGAGTAATGAAAAACTGTTTTTT.

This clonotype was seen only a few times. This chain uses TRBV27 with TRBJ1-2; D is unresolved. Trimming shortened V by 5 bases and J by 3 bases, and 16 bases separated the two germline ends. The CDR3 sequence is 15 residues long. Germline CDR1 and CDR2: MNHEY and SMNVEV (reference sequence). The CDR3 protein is CASSPREGPYYGYTF. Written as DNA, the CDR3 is TGTGCCAGCAGTCCCCGGGAGGGCCCCTACTATGGCTACACCTTC.

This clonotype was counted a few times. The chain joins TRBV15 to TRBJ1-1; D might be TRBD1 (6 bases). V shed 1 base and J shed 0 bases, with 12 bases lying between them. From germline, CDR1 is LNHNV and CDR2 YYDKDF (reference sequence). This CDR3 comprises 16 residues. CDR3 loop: CATSRGSGQMNTEAFF. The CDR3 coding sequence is TGTGCCACCAGCAGAGGTAGTGGACAGATGAACACTGAAGCTTTCTTT.

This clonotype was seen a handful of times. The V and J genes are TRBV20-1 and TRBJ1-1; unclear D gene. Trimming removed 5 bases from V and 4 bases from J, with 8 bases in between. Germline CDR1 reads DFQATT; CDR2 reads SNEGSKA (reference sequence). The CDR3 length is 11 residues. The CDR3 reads CSAPLGTEAFF. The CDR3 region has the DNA TGCAGTGCTCCCCTCGGCACTGAAGCTTTCTTT.

CDR3 DNA sequence: TGTGCCAGCAGGGGAGGAGGGGGGTCCTACGAGCAGTACTTC. Protein product: CASRGGGGSYEQYF. The V and J genes are TRBV25-1 and TRBJ2-7, with D perhaps TRBD1 or TRBD2 (6 bases each). This CDR3 is 14 amino acids long. V lost 6 bases and J lost 1, with 13 bases in between. Germline CDR1 reads MGHDK; CDR2 reads SYGVNS.

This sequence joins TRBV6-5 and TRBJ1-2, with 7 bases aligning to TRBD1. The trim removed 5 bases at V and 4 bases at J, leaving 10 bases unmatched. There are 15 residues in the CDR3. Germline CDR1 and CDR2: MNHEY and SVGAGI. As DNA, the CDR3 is TGTGCCAGCAGTGAACCGGGACAGTCCCTCTATGGCTACACCTTC. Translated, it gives CASSEPGQSLYGYTF.

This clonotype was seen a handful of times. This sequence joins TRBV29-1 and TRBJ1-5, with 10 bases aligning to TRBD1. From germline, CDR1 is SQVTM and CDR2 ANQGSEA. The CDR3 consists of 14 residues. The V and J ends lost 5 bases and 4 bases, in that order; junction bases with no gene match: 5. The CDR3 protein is CSVWDRGKNQPQHF. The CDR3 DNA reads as TGCAGCGTTTGGGACAGGGGTAAGAATCAGCCCCAGCATTTT.